The T cell receptor (beta chain) described here comes from a study of blood T cell repertoires in COVID-19 (TCRdb year 2020). A note on the overall study: The collaborator samples originated in the United States, Italy and Spain and spanned the acute and convalescent phases of COVID-19. The samples were drawn from two sources: the first 160 participants of the ongoing ImmuneRACE study, and some 1,300 subjects contributed by 6 global collaborators. The material from the prospective study consisted of cDNA or gDNA derived from T cells, B-cell-depleted T cells, or PBMCs. The repertoires were made available in a free public database intended to serve as a resource for research on the immune response to SARS-CoV-2. The sample metadata nearly always contained a de-identified subject ID, COVID-19 status, age in years and sex. Deeply sampled blood TCRbeta repertoires from subjects exposed to, actively infected with, or recovered from COVID-19 were included in the dataset. HLA class I and class II types, where available, came from metadata supplied by the sample provider rather than from assay-based typing.

The immunoSEQ Assay, a bias-controlled multiplex PCR, was used to amplify TCRbeta CDR3 regions from genomic DNA. The source study handled its data this way. Nucleated cell counts per sample were estimated from amplification of reference gene primers within the assay. To quantify the absolute abundance of each unique TCRbeta CDR3 rearrangement, sequence reads were collapsed and filtered. For each sample, productive Simpson clonality was calculated as the square root of Simpson's diversity index over productive rearrangements. Imported from immuneACCESS, the table was reduced by TCRdb to in-frame sequences with V and J called. These copies leave out some clones; in studies compared against another copy, an unresolved V gene accounts for under half, and the cause of the remainder is not known. That table gives V, J and clone size, and the DNA gave D and trimming. Present in this sample are roughly 120,000 clones, around nine tenths of which were seen just once. The ten largest make up around 8.4% of the sample.

On this clone itself: It lacks a known antigen. Base-call qualities are not available, and no considerably larger clone is one nucleotide away.

A second Seattle source provided samples from volunteer blood donors who had recovered from COVID-19. Each collaborating institution followed its own protocols to collect whole blood in K2EDTA tubes. For TCRbeta analysis, collaborators shipped samples in one of three forms: frozen whole blood, isolated PBMCs, or DNA extracted from either of those sample types. Trimming leaves V shorter by 3 bases and J shorter by 6 bases, with the junction holding 3 bases beyond the gene matches. The CDR3 contains 13 residues, cysteine and phenylalanine counted. Just CDR3 DNA is preserved here, 39 bases in frame from base 1. Sequences SGHTA (CDR1) and FQGNSA (CDR2) are obtained from the germline V gene. Beyond this particular receptor, the publication reports: The quantity of clinical and demographic metadata differed by source and by participant and was supplied without curation.

This clonotype originated in a woman aged 70-85 years who had recovered from COVID-19. Sequencing input: peripheral blood. The rearranged chain carries TRBV7-2 and TRBJ1-1; the junction holds 8 bases that match TRBD1. Here the CDR3 is given as CASSLQGAPEAFF. At the DNA level, the sequence is TGTGCCAGCAGCTTGCAGGGGGCCCCTGAAGCTTTCTTT.